The subject of this entry is one TCR beta chain. Relative to the germline gene, one junction end is altered; a read error may explain this. Following RNA extraction, reverse transcription yielded cDNA that acted as the sequencing template. Using immunoSEQ multiplex PCR, the repertoire was profiled, and TCRdb retains in-frame clones only, with some absent. Altogether some 120,000 clones are present, 45% to 60% being singletons, with the ten largest covering roughly 4.5%. These data come from a study of CD8+ T cells in alopecia areata. Source: CD4+ T cells sorted from blood, taken at week 0. This receptor was obtained from a human donor with alopecia areata.

The CDR3 is CRARGPHEQYF. CDR3 nucleotide sequence: TGCAGGGCTAGGGGTCCCCACGAGCAGTACTTC. The V gene is TRBV20-1, the J gene TRBJ2-7, with D perhaps TRBD1 (5 bases). The CDR3 has 11 amino acids. The V gene's germline CDR1 is DFQATT and CDR2 SNEGSKA (reference sequence).